This T cell receptor beta chain is from a study of blood T cell repertoires in COVID-19. Across the whole study: Samples representing acute and convalescent COVID-19 were sourced from the United States, Italy and Spain. Sources were T cells, B-cell-depleted T cells, or PBMCs; the material itself was cDNA or gDNA.

As processed by the authors: For nucleated cells, counts were estimated from reference gene primer amplification. Libraries were prepared by immunoSEQ multiplex PCR; TCRdb keeps only in-frame clonotypes and omits some of them. V, J and clone size derive from that table, while D and trimming were established from the DNA sequence. The sample lists about 360,000 clones; 85% to 90% were seen once. J gave up 4 bases and V 0 bases, and 6 bases lay outside the gene matches. The CDR3 spans 16 residues. Germline V gene lookup returns CDR1 GTSNPN and CDR2 SVGIG (reference sequence). The chain combines TRBV30 with TRBJ2-3; 11 positions agree with TRBD1. Sequenced input: peripheral blood. The TCR was taken from a human donor in a cohort sampled during active COVID-19. For the CDR3, the DNA is TGTGCCTGGAGTGTACTCGGGACAGGGGGAGCAGATACGCAGTATTTT. Translating gives CAWSVLGTGGADTQYF.